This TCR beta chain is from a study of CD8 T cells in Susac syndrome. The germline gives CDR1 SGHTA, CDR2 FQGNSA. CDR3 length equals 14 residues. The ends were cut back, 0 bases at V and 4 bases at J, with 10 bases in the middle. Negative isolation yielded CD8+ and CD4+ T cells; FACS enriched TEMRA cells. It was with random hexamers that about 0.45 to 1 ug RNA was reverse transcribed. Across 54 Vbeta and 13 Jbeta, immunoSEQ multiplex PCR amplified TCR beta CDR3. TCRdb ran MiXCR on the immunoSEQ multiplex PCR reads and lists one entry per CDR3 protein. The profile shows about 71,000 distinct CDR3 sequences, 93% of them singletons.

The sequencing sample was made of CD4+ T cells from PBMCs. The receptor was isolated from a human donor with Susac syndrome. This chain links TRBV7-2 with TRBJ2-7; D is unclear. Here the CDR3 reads CASSLAKGNYEQYF. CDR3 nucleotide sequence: TGTGCCAGCAGCTTAGCCAAGGGAAATTACGAGCAGTACTTC.